What follows are 8 T cell receptor beta chains derived from one specimen sequenced in a study of blood T cell repertoires in COVID-19. Using immunoSEQ multiplex PCR, the repertoire was profiled, and TCRdb retains in-frame clones only, with some absent. The sample lists about 330,000 clones; 89% were seen once. The sequenced sample was peripheral blood. Source of these receptors: a man aged 18 to 30 who had recovered from COVID-19.

This chain links TRBV24-1 with TRBJ2-7; TRBD1 matches at 10 bases. V lost 2 bases, J lost 5 bases, and 17 bases stayed unmatched. There are 19 residues in the CDR3. Germline V gene data show CDR1 as KGHDR and CDR2 as SFDVKD. CDR3 in DNA: TGTGCCACCAGTGATTCCTTCGGGACAGGGGTCCGACGGGCCGACGAGCAGTACTTC. This encodes CATSDSFGTGVRRADEQYF.

V is TRBV4-3 and J is TRBJ2-1; 7 nucleotides align to TRBD2. V was pared by 0 bases and J by 2 bases, with 16 bases of the junction left unmatched. The CDR3 has 20 amino acids. The germline V gene has CDR1 LGHNA and CDR2 YSLEER. CDR3 protein: CASSQDQLAPFPWAYNEQFF. The CDR3 DNA sequence: TGCGCCAGCAGCCAAGATCAACTAGCGCCCTTCCCCTGGGCCTACAATGAGCAGTTCTTC.

This clone was detected once. The chain carries TRBV19 and TRBJ1-1; possible D gene TRBD1, 6 bases. V was trimmed by 4 bases and J by 2 bases, leaving 14 bases between them. This CDR3 has 15 residues. Germline V gives CDR1 LNHDA, CDR2 SQIVND (reference sequence). In DNA form, the CDR3 reads TGTGCCAGTAGTACTACAGGGACCCTTAACACTGAAGCTTTCTTT. Translation gives CASSTTGTLNTEAFF.

The chain recombines TRBV27 with TRBJ2-1, with 7 bases matching TRBD1. The CDR3 covers 13 residues. The trim removed 4 bases at V and 6 bases at J, leaving 3 bases unmatched. Germline V lookup: CDR1 MNHEY, CDR2 SMNVEV (reference sequence). The CDR3 DNA reads TGTGCCAGCAGTTGGGACAGTGTCAATGAGCAGTTCTTC. As protein: CASSWDSVNEQFF.

The rearrangement uses TRBV9 and TRBJ1-6, with a weak D call TRBD1 (5 bases). V lost 0 bases, J lost 7 bases, and 14 bases lay in between. This CDR3 spans 16 amino acids. Germline V gene sequence: CDR1 SGDLS, CDR2 YYNGEE. The CDR3 nucleotides read TGTGCCAGCAGCGTAGGCAGCGGGACGGCAAATTCACCCCTCCACTTT. Its protein product is CASSVGSGTANSPLHF.

CDR3 residues: CSVDKDSNYGYTF. DNA for the CDR3: TGCAGCGTTGACAAGGACAGTAACTATGGCTACACCTTC. The rearrangement joins TRBV29-1 to TRBJ1-2, with TRBD1 as a possible D gene (6 bases). The CDR3 has 13 amino acids. The germline gives CDR1 SQVTM, CDR2 ANQGSEA. Trimming removed 3 bases from V and 1 base from J, with 9 bases in between.

The chain joins TRBV12-3 or TRBV12-4 to TRBJ2-1; D not resolved. CDR3 size: 13 residues. V was trimmed by 5 bases and J by 2 bases, leaving 7 bases between them. The CDR3 is CASSPQTYNEQFF. The CDR3, as DNA: TGTGCCAGCAGTCCACAGACCTACAATGAGCAGTTCTTC.

V usage is TRBV5-1 and J usage is TRBJ1-2; a weak D match, TRBD1 (5 bases). V lost 4 bases and J lost 4, with 11 bases in between. CDR3 size: 13 residues. Germline assignment: CDR1 SGHRS and CDR2 YFSETQ. The CDR3 sequence: CASSTTAGYGYTF. The CDR3, as DNA: TGCGCCAGCAGCACGACAGCTGGCTATGGCTACACCTTC.